A single sample gave rise to the 16 T cell receptor beta chains below, sequenced in a study of T-cell reconstitution after alpha-beta-depleted transplantation in children (dated by TCRdb to 2016 to 2018). The protocol used for the library was PCR. The run used an Illumina HiSeq 2500. Molecular barcoding was employed in the preparation of TCR libraries, with unique molecular identifiers being used to normalize TCRbeta repertoire quantification. Using fastp at Q25 and MiXCR, TCRdb reprocessed the public reads and kept productive beta chains. A single entry per CDR3 protein holds the most common genes and DNA from its merged rows. A total of hundreds of thousands of distinct CDR3 sequences appear in this sample, around a sixth of them only once. The top ten constitute around 44% of the sample. Explained via the paper, the treatment or condition label denotes: allogeneic hematopoietic cell transplantation with graft depleted of TCRalphabeta T cells and CD19 B cells.

The sequencing used PBMCs, mostly from graft donor cells, collected 360 days after TCRalphabeta/CD19-depleted stem cell transplant. The receptors originated from a male patient between 2 and 15 years old who had a stem cell transplant for acute lymphoblastic leukemia, so the T cells may come from the graft donor.

This clonotype occurred a few times. The rearrangement joins TRBV6-5 to TRBJ1-4; perhaps TRBD1 as D (5 bases). This CDR3 comprises 18 residues. V was pared by 0 bases and J by 0 bases, with 14 bases between. CDR1 is MNHEY, CDR2 SVGAGI, per germline. CDR3 in DNA: TGTGCCAGCAGTTACTCGGGGCGCCTGACACCAACTAATGAAAAACTGTTTTTT. Residues: CASSYSGRLTPTNEKLFF.

The rearrangement uses TRBV25-1 and TRBJ2-6; D is tentatively TRBD1 or TRBD2 (5 bases each). This CDR3 region has 17 residues. CDR1 is MGHDK, CDR2 SYGVNS, per germline. Trimming left V 5 bases short and J 1 base short, with 15 bases between. The CDR3, as DNA: TGTGCCAGCAGTAAAACATGGGGGTCGTCTGGGGCCAACGTCCTGACTTTC. Residues: CASSKTWGSSGANVLTF.

This clonotype appeared many times. The V gene is TRBV18, the J gene TRBJ2-1; no definite D call. This CDR3 region has 12 residues. CDR1 and CDR2 from the germline V gene are KGHSH and LQKENI. With 6 bases removed from V and 3 bases from J, the gap between germline ends came to 6 bases. CDR3 in DNA: TGTGCCAGCTCCCCAGGCTACAATGAGCAGTTCTTC. Translation gives CASSPGYNEQFF.

This clonotype was observed a handful of times. The V gene is TRBV12-3 or TRBV12-4, the J gene TRBJ2-6; D unresolved. Trimming removed 5 bases at V and 0 bases at J, with 11 bases between. The CDR3 runs 16 residues. CDR3: CASSPTGISGANVLTF. CDR3 nucleotide sequence: TGTGCCAGCAGTCCTACTGGGATCTCTGGGGCCAACGTCCTGACTTTC.

This clonotype was counted many times. The chain recombines TRBV10-3 with TRBJ2-1, with D perhaps matching TRBD2 (5 bases). This CDR3 is 14 amino acids long. V was shortened by 2 bases and J by 5 bases, with 10 bases between the two germline ends. CDR1 and CDR2 (germline): ENHRY, SYGVKD. The CDR3 region has the DNA TGTGCCATCAGTGAGGGTCCACTAGACAATGAGCAGTTCTTC. This encodes CAISEGPLDNEQFF.

This chain uses TRBV29-1 with TRBJ2-1; 8 bases align to TRBD2. CDR1 SQVTM and CDR2 ANQGSEA come from the germline V gene. Unmatched junction bases numbered 6, after V lost 6 bases and J lost 5 bases. The CDR3 length is 13 residues. The CDR3 nucleotides read TGCAGCGTCGTTAGCGGGGTCCACAATGAGCAGTTCTTC. Protein sequence: CSVVSGVHNEQFF.

This rearrangement joins TRBV21-1 to TRBJ2-1; no check of the table's D call, TRBD2, against the DNA was made. TRBV21-1 is listed as a pseudogene. The CDR3 has 21 amino acids. The CDR3 region has the DNA TGTGCCAGCAGCAAATACGGTGGACTAGCGGTAAAATCTCTACCCTACAATGAGCAGTTCTTC. Residues: CASSKYGGLAVKSLPYNEQFF.

The table lists this clonotype with a count of one. The gene calls are TRBV12-3 or TRBV12-4 and TRBJ1-1; D possibly corresponds to TRBD1 (5 bases). V was shortened by 5 bases and J by 7 bases, with 17 bases between the two germline ends. The CDR3 has 14 residues. As DNA, the CDR3 is TGTGCCAGCAGTCTAATCAGGGCATCATGTGAAGCTTTCTTT. Protein product: CASSLIRASCEAFF.

The sample holds many counts of this clonotype. This rearrangement joins TRBV7-2 to TRBJ1-5; possible D gene TRBD1, 6 bases. The V gene lost 1 base and the J gene lost 1 base, with 11 bases spanning the gap. Germline CDR1 reads SGHTA; CDR2 reads FQGNSA. The CDR3 has 16 amino acids. CDR3 sequence reads: CASSLEGGISNQPQHF. CDR3 nucleotides: TGTGCCAGCAGCTTAGAGGGGGGTATCAGCAATCAGCCCCAGCATTTT.

This clonotype was detected only a few times. The chain is built from TRBV12-3 or TRBV12-4 and TRBJ1-1; D is perhaps TRBD1 (6 bases). The CDR3 runs 15 residues. Trimming took 2 bases from V and 1 from J, leaving 11 bases between them. The CDR3 sequence is CASSLFQGPNTEAFF. CDR3 nucleotide sequence: TGTGCCAGCAGTTTATTCCAGGGGCCGAACACTGAAGCTTTCTTT.

The table lists this clonotype with many counts. The chain couples TRBV20-1 to TRBJ1-1, with a weak D call TRBD1 (6 bases). Trimming pared 3 bases from V and 5 bases from J, leaving 25 bases between. Germline V gene data show CDR1 as DFQATT and CDR2 as SNEGSKA (reference sequence). The CDR3 is 17 amino acids. CDR3 coding DNA: TGCAGTGCTAGCTCTATAGCCGGGGGGCAGGGAAGAACTGAAGCTTTCTTT. Amino acid sequence: CSASSIAGGQGRTEAFF.

The rearrangement links TRBV18 to TRBJ2-1, with D uncertain. CDR3 length equals 16 residues. Germline lookup yields CDR1 KGHSH and CDR2 LQKENI. Trimming took off 3 bases at V and 2 bases at J, with 14 bases between the two ends. CDR3 region: CASSPGPSGAYNEQFF. CDR3 nucleotide sequence: TGTGCCAGCTCACCCGGTCCATCTGGGGCCTACAATGAGCAGTTCTTC.

The rearrangement joins TRBV7-9 to TRBJ2-7, with D unresolved. V lost 5 bases to trimming and J lost 1 base, with 12 bases between them. The CDR3 is 14 residues long. CDR1 is SEHNR, CDR2 FQNEAQ, per germline (reference sequence). The CDR3 DNA sequence: TGTGCCAGCAGCCCGAACGTATTGTCCTACGAGCAGTACTTC. Translating it yields CASSPNVLSYEQYF.

The rearrangement links TRBV29-1 to TRBJ1-2; TRBD1 aligns across 9 bases. V shed 7 bases, J shed 7 bases, and the junction held 7 bases outside the gene matches. The V gene's germline CDR1 is SQVTM and CDR2 ANQGSEA. The CDR3 is 12 residues long. CDR3 DNA sequence: TGCAGCGCCGGAACAGGGGGCGGTGGCTACACCTTC. Translation: CSAGTGGGGYTF.

This clonotype has only a few counts. The chain has TRBV20-1 and TRBJ1-1; no definite D call. CDR1 is DFQATT, CDR2 SNEGSKA, per germline (reference sequence). CDR3 length: 15 amino acids. Trimming left V 0 bases short and J 3 bases short, with 14 bases between. As DNA, the CDR3 is TGCAGTGCTAGAGAATGGTTAGGTGGGGACACTGAAGCTTTCTTT. Translating it yields CSAREWLGGDTEAFF.

The chain has TRBV27 and TRBJ1-4; D is ambiguous. Germline V CDR1 and CDR2: MNHEY, SMNVEV (reference sequence). The CDR3 is made up of 14 amino acids. The germline V and J ends were trimmed by 0 bases and 10 bases, with 12 bases remaining between them. CDR3 DNA: TGTGCCAGCAGTTTATCTGGGATTGCTGGAAAACTGTTTTTT. Amino acid sequence: CASSLSGIAGKLFF.